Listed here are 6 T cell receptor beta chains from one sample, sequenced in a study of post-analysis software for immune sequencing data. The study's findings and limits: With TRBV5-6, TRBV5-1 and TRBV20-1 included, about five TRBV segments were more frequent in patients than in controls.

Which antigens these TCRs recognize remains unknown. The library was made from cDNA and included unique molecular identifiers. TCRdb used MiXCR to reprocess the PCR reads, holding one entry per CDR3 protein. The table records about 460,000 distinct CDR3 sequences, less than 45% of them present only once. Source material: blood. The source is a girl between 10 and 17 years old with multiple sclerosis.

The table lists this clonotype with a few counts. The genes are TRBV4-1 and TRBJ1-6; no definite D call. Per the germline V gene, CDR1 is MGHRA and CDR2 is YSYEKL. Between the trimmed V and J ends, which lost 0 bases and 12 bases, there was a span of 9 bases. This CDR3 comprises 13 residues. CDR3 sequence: CASSQEHGLPLHF. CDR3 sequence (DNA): TGCGCCAGCAGCCAAGAACATGGGTTACCCCTCCACTTT.

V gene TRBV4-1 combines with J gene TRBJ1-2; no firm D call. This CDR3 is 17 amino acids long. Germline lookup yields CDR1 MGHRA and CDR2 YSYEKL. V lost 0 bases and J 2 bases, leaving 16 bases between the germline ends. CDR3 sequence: CASSQDRLGRRNYGYTF. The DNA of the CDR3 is TGCGCCAGCAGCCAAGATCGGTTGGGCAGGCGAAACTATGGCTACACCTTC.

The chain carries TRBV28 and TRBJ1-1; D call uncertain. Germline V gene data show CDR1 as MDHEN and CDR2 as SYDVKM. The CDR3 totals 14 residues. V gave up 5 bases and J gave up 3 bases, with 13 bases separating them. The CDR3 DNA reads TGTGCCAGCAGTCAACCGAGTTTTGACACTGAAGCTTTCTTT. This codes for CASSQPSFDTEAFF. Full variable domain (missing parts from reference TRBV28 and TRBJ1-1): DVKVTQSSRYLVKRTGEKVFLECVQDMDHENMFWYRQDPGLGLRLIYFSYDVKMKEKGDIPEGYSVSREKKERFSLILESASTNQTSMYLCASSQPSFDTEAFFGQGTRLTVV.

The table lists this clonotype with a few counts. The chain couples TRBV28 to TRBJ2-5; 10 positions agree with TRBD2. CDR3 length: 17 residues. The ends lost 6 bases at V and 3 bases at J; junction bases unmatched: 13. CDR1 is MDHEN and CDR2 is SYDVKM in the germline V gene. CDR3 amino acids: CASRRTNGLAEKETQYF. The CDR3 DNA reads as TGTGCCAGCAGGCGGACCAACGGACTAGCGGAGAAAGAGACCCAGTACTTC.

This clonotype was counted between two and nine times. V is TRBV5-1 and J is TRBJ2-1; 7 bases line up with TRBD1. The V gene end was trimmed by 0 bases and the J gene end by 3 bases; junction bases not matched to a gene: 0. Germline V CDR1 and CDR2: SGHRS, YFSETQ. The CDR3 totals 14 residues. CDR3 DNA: TGCGCCAGCAGCTTGGGGGACAGCTACAATGAGCAGTTCTTC. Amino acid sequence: CASSLGDSYNEQFF. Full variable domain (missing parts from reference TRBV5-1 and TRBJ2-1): KAGVTQTPRYLIKTRGQQVTLSCSPISGHRSVSWYQQTPGQGLQFLFEYFSETQRNKGNFPGRFSGRQFSNSRSEMNVSTLELGDSALYLCASSLGDSYNEQFFGPGTRLTVL.

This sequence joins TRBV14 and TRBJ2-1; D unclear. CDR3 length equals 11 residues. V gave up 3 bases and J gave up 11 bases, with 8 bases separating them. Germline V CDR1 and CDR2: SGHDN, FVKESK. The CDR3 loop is CASSQLVQQFF. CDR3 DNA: TGTGCCAGCAGCCAGCTAGTACAGCAGTTCTTC.